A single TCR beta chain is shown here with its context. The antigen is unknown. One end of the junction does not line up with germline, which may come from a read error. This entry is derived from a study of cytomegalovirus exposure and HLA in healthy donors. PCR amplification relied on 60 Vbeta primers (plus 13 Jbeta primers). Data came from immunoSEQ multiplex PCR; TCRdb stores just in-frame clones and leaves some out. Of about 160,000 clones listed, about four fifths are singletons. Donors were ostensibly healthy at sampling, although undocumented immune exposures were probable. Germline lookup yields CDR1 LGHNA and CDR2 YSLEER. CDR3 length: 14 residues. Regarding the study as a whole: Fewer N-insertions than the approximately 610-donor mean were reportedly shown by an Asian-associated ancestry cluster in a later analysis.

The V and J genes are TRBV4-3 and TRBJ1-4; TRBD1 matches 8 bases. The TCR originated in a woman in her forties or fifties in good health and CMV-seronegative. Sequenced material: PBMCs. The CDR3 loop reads CASSRTGGHEKLLF. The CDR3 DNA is TGCGCCAGCAGCAGAACAGGGGGGCATGAAAAACTGCTTTTT.